These 22 T cell receptor beta chains originate from one sample sequenced in a study of cytomegalovirus exposure and HLA in healthy donors. Measured with immunoSEQ multiplex PCR; TCRdb has only the in-frame clones, and not every one. The sample has more than 200,000 clones; about 90% are singletons. The sample consisted of PBMCs. These receptors were collected from a woman younger than 45 in good health and CMV-seronegative.

The chain employs TRBV6-1 and TRBJ1-5; D might be TRBD1 (5 bases). Trimming removed 8 bases from V and 4 bases from J, with 15 bases in between. This CDR3 comprises 14 residues. Germline assignment: CDR1 MNHNS and CDR2 SASEGT. The CDR3 DNA follows: TGTGCCAGCGGGGGGGAATTGGGAAATCAGCCCCAGCATTTT. It is translated as CASGGELGNQPQHF.

This clone was counted between two and nine times. The V gene is TRBV19, the J gene TRBJ1-1; possibly TRBD1 for D (6 bases). Per germline, CDR1 LNHDA and CDR2 SQIVND (reference sequence). Trimming left V 5 bases short and J 1 base short, with 11 bases between. The CDR3 has 14 amino acids. CDR3 in amino acids: CASSLGHANTEAFF. The CDR3 DNA follows: TGTGCCAGTAGTCTGGGACATGCGAACACTGAAGCTTTCTTT.

Only a few counts were recorded for this clone. The chain employs TRBV10-3 and TRBJ1-2; D is perhaps TRBD1 (6 bases). The ends were cut back, 2 bases at V and 3 bases at J, with 10 bases in the middle. Per germline, CDR1 ENHRY and CDR2 SYGVKD. CDR3 length: 14 amino acids. Here the CDR3 DNA reads TGTGCCATCAGTGAGGGGGGCAGCCACTATGGCTACACCTTC. As protein: CAISEGGSHYGYTF.

The V gene is TRBV6-5, the J gene TRBJ2-5; 9 bases are shared with TRBD1. CDR1 is MNHEY, CDR2 SVGAGI, per germline. The length of the CDR3 is 15 residues. V shed 6 bases, J shed 4 bases, and the junction held 9 bases outside the gene matches. This CDR3 is CASRSVTGGRETQYF. In nucleotides, the CDR3 is TGTGCCAGCAGATCTGTTACAGGGGGCAGAGAGACCCAGTACTTC.

V usage is TRBV29-1 and J usage is TRBJ2-5, with D perhaps matching TRBD1 (5 bases). The CDR3 is 13 amino acids. Germline V gives CDR1 SQVTM, CDR2 ANQGSEA. The V and J ends lost 5 bases and 0 bases respectively, with 10 bases between them. CDR3 sequence: CSVPNRYQETQYF. The CDR3 DNA reads TGCAGCGTTCCAAACAGGTACCAAGAGACCCAGTACTTC.

The chain carries TRBV30 and TRBJ2-1; tentatively, D is TRBD2 (6 bases). Per the germline V gene, CDR1 is GTSNPN and CDR2 is SVGIG (reference sequence). The V end lost 4 bases, the J end lost 1 base, and 11 bases lay between the germline ends. CDR3 length: 14 amino acids. CDR3 region: CAWIRAGSYNEQFF. CDR3 coding DNA: TGTGCCTGGATAAGGGCGGGATCCTACAATGAGCAGTTCTTC.

CDR3: CVRSSLLQGGDYGYTF. In DNA, the CDR3 is TGTGTCAGAAGCTCCCTACTACAGGGAGGGGACTATGGCTACACCTTC. V usage is TRBV7-5 and J usage is TRBJ1-2. TRBV7-5 is flagged as a pseudogene. This CDR3 contains 16 residues.

J is TRBJ2-6 and V is TRBV4-3; D call uncertain. V was clipped by 1 base and J by 3 bases, with 7 bases between them. Germline V gene sequence: CDR1 LGHNA, CDR2 YSLEER. CDR3 length: 15 amino acids. CDR3 protein: CASSQVGYGANVLTF. The CDR3 DNA sequence: TGCGCCAGCAGCCAAGTAGGTTATGGGGCCAACGTCCTGACTTTC.

The gene calls are TRBV19 and TRBJ2-1; TRBD2 matches 15 bases. Germline assignment: CDR1 LNHDA and CDR2 SQIVND (reference sequence). The junction had 8 bases not matched to a gene; V was cut back by 5 bases and J by 0 bases. This CDR3 is 19 amino acids long. CDR3: CASSQPGLAGGHSYNEQFF. CDR3 nucleotides: TGTGCCAGTAGTCAACCGGGACTAGCGGGAGGCCACTCCTACAATGAGCAGTTCTTC.

The chain uses TRBV27 and TRBJ1-2; TRBD1 is a possible D gene (6 bases). Germline loops: CDR1 MNHEY, CDR2 SMNVEV (reference sequence). V shed 3 bases and J shed 0 bases, with 17 bases lying between them. The CDR3 sequence is 17 residues long. The DNA for the CDR3 is TGTGCCAGCAGTTTGTCTCGGAACAGGGTGGCTAACTATGGCTACACCTTC. It translates to CASSLSRNRVANYGYTF.

The CDR3: CASSEAWTGFDTQYF. DNA of the CDR3: TGTGCCAGCAGTGAAGCTTGGACAGGGTTCGATACGCAGTATTTT. The chain joins TRBV6-1 to TRBJ2-3, with 8 bases lining up with TRBD1. V gave up 0 bases and J gave up 6 bases; unmatched junction bases: 5. This CDR3 is 15 amino acids long. The germline V gene has CDR1 MNHNS and CDR2 SASEGT.

The CDR3 region is CASSKTTGVDQPQHF. CDR3 nucleotides: TGCGCCAGCAGCAAGACAACCGGGGTAGATCAGCCCCAGCATTTT. The V gene is TRBV5-1, the J gene TRBJ1-5; D remains ambiguous. The germline V gene has CDR1 SGHRS and CDR2 YFSETQ. V lost 4 bases to trimming and J lost 5 bases, with 16 bases between them. The CDR3 consists of 15 residues.

The chain links TRBV27 to TRBJ2-1; no firm D call. The V and J ends lost 6 bases and 6 bases respectively, with 9 bases between them. Germline values: CDR1 MNHEY, CDR2 SMNVEV (reference sequence). CDR3 size: 12 residues. CDR3 bases: TGTGCCAGCAGCCCGTCCGCCAATGAGCAGTTCTTC. Translated, it gives CASSPSANEQFF.

This chain connects TRBV18 to TRBJ2-7, with 9 positions matching TRBD1. Germline CDR1 and CDR2: KGHSH and LQKENI. The ends lost 3 bases at V and 4 bases at J; junction bases unmatched: 7. The CDR3 runs 15 residues. In nucleotides, the CDR3 is TGTGCCAGCTCACCCGAGCCGGGACAGGGTTACGAGCAGTACTTC. This sequence encodes CASSPEPGQGYEQYF.

This clone was detected only once. The gene calls are TRBV9 and TRBJ2-1; possible D gene TRBD2, 5 bases. CDR1 is SGDLS and CDR2 is YYNGEE in the germline V gene. V was clipped by 4 bases and J by 1 base, with 15 bases between them. The CDR3 consists of 16 residues. The CDR3 is CASSPGETGSYNEQFF. The CDR3 DNA follows: TGTGCCAGCAGCCCCGGGGAGACTGGTTCCTACAATGAGCAGTTCTTC.

The rearrangement joins TRBV29-1 to TRBJ1-2, with 8 positions matching TRBD1. The CDR3 is 16 residues long. V gave up 6 bases and J gave up 0 bases; unmatched junction bases: 12. The germline V gene has CDR1 SQVTM and CDR2 ANQGSEA. The DNA for the CDR3 is TGCAGCGTACTCGTGGACAGGGTGGACCCTAACTATGGCTACACCTTC. Its protein is CSVLVDRVDPNYGYTF.

The chain couples TRBV6-1 to TRBJ2-3; 7 nucleotides agree with TRBD2. Per germline, CDR1 MNHNS and CDR2 SASEGT. This CDR3 contains 15 residues. V lost 4 bases, J lost 2 bases, and 6 bases stayed unmatched. The DNA for the CDR3 is TGTGCCAGCAGTGTCGACGGGAGGACCACAGATACGCAGTATTTT. Translated: CASSVDGRTTDTQYF.

CDR3 nucleotides: TGTGCCAGCAGTGAAGGAGCCCAGCAGCCCCAGCATTTT. Encoded protein: CASSEGAQQPQHF. The chain carries TRBV6-4 and TRBJ1-5; no clear D gene. V was cut by 3 bases and J by 7 bases, with 10 bases left in between. CDR3 length: 13 residues. Germline V gene lookup returns CDR1 MRHNA and CDR2 SNTAGT.

This chain joins TRBV7-6 and TRBJ2-5; the D gene is possibly TRBD2 (6 bases). This CDR3 comprises 11 residues. From germline, CDR1 is SGHVS and CDR2 FNYEAQ. Trimming removed 6 bases from V and 5 bases from J, with 7 bases in between. This CDR3 reads CASSGGETQYF. CDR3 nucleotides: TGTGCCAGCAGTGGGGGGGAGACCCAGTACTTC.

The genes are TRBV28 and TRBJ2-1, with a weak D call TRBD2 (7 bases). Per the germline V gene, CDR1 is MDHEN and CDR2 is SYDVKM. Deletions cut 7 bases from V and 9 bases from J, with 16 bases between. CDR3 length: 13 amino acids. The CDR3 loop reads CASTGRGLIEQFF. For the CDR3, the DNA is TGTGCCAGCACAGGGAGGGGGTTGATTGAGCAGTTCTTC.

Only one count was recorded for this clone. The chain carries TRBV30 and TRBJ2-2; D ambiguous. The ends were cut back, 3 bases at V and 5 bases at J, with 13 bases in the middle. Germline V gene sequence: CDR1 GTSNPN, CDR2 SVGIG (reference sequence). The CDR3 contains 14 residues. CDR3: CAWSFGTGTGELFF. The CDR3 DNA is TGTGCCTGGAGCTTTGGAACTGGGACCGGGGAGCTGTTTTTT. The whole variable domain, remainder taken from reference TRBV30 and TRBJ2-2, is SQTIHQWPATLVQPVGSPLSLECTVEGTSNPNLYWYRQAAGRGLQLLFYSVGIGQISSEVPQNLSASRPQDRQFILSSKKLLLSDSGFYLCAWSFGTGTGELFFGEGSRLTVL.

The CDR3 DNA reads as TGTGCCAGCAGTCCCGGACAGGGGTTGAACTATGGCTACACCTTC. As protein: CASSPGQGLNYGYTF. The gene calls are TRBV28 and TRBJ1-2; 9 positions match TRBD1. V shed 5 bases and J 2 bases; nucleotides not matched to a gene: 6. CDR3 length: 15 residues. Germline-derived CDR1 and CDR2 are MDHEN and SYDVKM.